The 14 T cell receptor beta chains below come from one sample, sequenced in a study of T cells expressing NK-cell markers. One entry per CDR3 protein, without DNA, is what TCRdb gives after re-calling the 5' RACE reads. The repertoire table contains approximately 460,000 distinct CDR3 sequences. Sequences were obtained from blood T cells: a sorted CD56 or NKG2C T cell subset, CD4+ or CD8+ T cells, or bulk PBMC T cells (not recorded which). These receptors all stem from a woman aged 18 to 75 in good health.

The V call is TRBV3-1, the J call TRBJ1-2; TCRdb lists TRBD1, though no DNA is available to test this call. Germline V CDR1 and CDR2: LGHDT, YNNKEL (reference sequence). This CDR3 has 15 residues. This chain's CDR3 is CASSPVGTGGDGYTF.

This chain uses TRBV20-1 with TRBJ2-1; TCRdb's D call, TRBD1, is unchecked because there is no DNA. This CDR3 has 13 amino acids. Per germline, CDR1 DFQATT and CDR2 SNEGSKA (reference sequence). The CDR3 here is CSASPVASGEQFF.

This chain joins TRBV29-1 and TRBJ2-1; TCRdb designates TRBD2, a call that cannot be tested without DNA. CDR3 length: 17 residues. Germline V gene lookup returns CDR1 SQVTM and CDR2 ANQGSEA. The CDR3 loop reads CSVVGEAGTPLSNEQFF.

The chain carries TRBV18 and TRBJ2-3; TCRdb reports TRBD1, a call that lacks DNA to check it against. Germline assignment: CDR1 KGHSH and CDR2 LQKENI. The CDR3 runs to 14 residues. CDR3 amino acids: CASSPGPDTDTQYF.

The rearrangement uses TRBV12-3 or TRBV12-4 and TRBJ2-4. The CDR3 contains 15 residues. CDR3 protein: CASSLGQMAKNIQYF.

This chain uses TRBV21-1 with TRBJ2-5. TRBV21-1 is listed as a pseudogene. The CDR3 covers 14 residues. The CDR3 loop reads CASSKGGDQETQYF.

The chain employs TRBV7-9 and TRBJ1-1; TCRdb's assignment of TRBD1 cannot be checked, as there is no DNA. This CDR3 has 15 residues. CDR1 is SEHNR and CDR2 is FQNEAQ in the germline V gene (reference sequence). This CDR3 reads CASSLTGVPDTEAFF.

CDR3 sequence: CASSLGGAGSNEQFF. The V call is TRBV11-3, the J call TRBJ2-1; checking the TCRdb D call of TRBD1 is not possible without DNA. CDR3 size: 15 residues. The V gene's germline CDR1 is SGHNT and CDR2 YENEEA.

J is TRBJ1-2 and V is TRBV30; TCRdb proposes TRBD1, but this gene call is untestable without DNA. Germline V gene sequence: CDR1 GTSNPN, CDR2 SVGIG (reference sequence). The CDR3 length is 12 residues. The CDR3 loop is CARQGQPRGYTF.

CDR3: CSAPNRLADYEQYF. The gene calls are TRBV20-1 and TRBJ2-7; the D call from TCRdb, TRBD2, cannot be confirmed without DNA. Germline CDR1 reads DFQATT; CDR2 reads SNEGSKA (reference sequence). The CDR3 sequence is 14 residues long.

The gene calls are TRBV5-1 and TRBJ2-1; the TRBD2 assignment by TCRdb is unverifiable without DNA. This CDR3 contains 15 residues. Germline V CDR1 and CDR2: SGHRS, YFSETQ. CDR3 protein: CASSPRPLLWCEQFF. Looking up the rest from reference TRBV5-1 and TRBJ2-1 gives the full variable domain: KAGVTQTPRYLIKTRGQQVTLSCSPISGHRSVSWYQQTPGQGLQFLFEYFSETQRNKGNFPGRFSGRQFSNSRSEMNVSTLELGDSALYLCASSPRPLLWCEQFFGPGTRLTVL.

The chain employs TRBV11-2 and TRBJ2-1; TCRdb's D call, TRBD2, is unchecked because there is no DNA. Germline V lookup: CDR1 SGHAT, CDR2 FQNNGV. The CDR3 contains 18 residues. CDR3 protein: CASSFVLAGDPSYNKQFF.

The rearrangement links TRBV20-1 to TRBJ2-4; TCRdb calls TRBD2, which cannot be checked without DNA. CDR3 size: 18 residues. Germline CDR1 DFQATT, CDR2 SNEGSKA (reference sequence). The CDR3 loop is CSADTPGTSGRAFFIQYF.

This chain uses TRBV24-1 with TRBJ2-3. The CDR3 has 16 residues. The germline V gene encodes CDR1 KGHDR and CDR2 SFDVKD. CDR3 loop: CATPISLQHFPDTQYF.